This record covers a single T cell receptor beta chain. As yet, its antigen is unknown. This sample was taken from a study of OX40 agonist ivuxolimab in advanced cancers. Overall study context: The dose-escalation cohort had hepatocellular carcinoma, melanoma, renal cell or head and neck cancer. The study's findings and limits: Among the least clonally expanded were partial responders at 0.1-3.0 mg/kg.

The V segment lost 5 bases and the J segment 3 bases; nucleotides outside the gene matches: 7. Looked up from germline, CDR1 is SEHNR and CDR2 is FQNEAQ (reference sequence). This CDR3 contains 14 residues. TCRdb keeps only in-frame clones here, not all; method: immunoSEQ multiplex PCR. The data show about 84,000 clones, about nine tenths seen once. This sample comprised CD4+ or CD8+ T cells sorted from blood, obtained in a trial of the OX40 agonist ivuxolimab. The chain has TRBV7-9 and TRBJ2-7, with 7 positions matching TRBD1. This receptor was obtained from an adult with an advanced solid tumor such as melanoma, head and neck, liver or kidney cancer. CDR3 DNA sequence: TGTGCCAGCAGCCAGGACAGGTCCTTCTACGAGCAGTACTTC. The encoded protein is CASSQDRSFYEQYF.